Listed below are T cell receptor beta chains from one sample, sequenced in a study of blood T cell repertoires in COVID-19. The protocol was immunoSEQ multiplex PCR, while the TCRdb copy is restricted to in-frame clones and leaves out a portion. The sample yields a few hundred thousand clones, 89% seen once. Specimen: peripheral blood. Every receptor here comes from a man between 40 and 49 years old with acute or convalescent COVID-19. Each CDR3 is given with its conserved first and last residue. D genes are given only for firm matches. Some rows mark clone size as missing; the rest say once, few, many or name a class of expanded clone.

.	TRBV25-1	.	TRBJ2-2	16	TGTGCCAGCAGTGAATGGGGCAGGGGGAACACCGGGGAGCTGTTTTTT	CASSEWGRGNTGELFF
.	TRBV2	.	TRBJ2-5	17	TGTGCCAGCAGTGTATTGCGGGGGCAAATTTACCAAGAGACCCAGTACTTC	CASSVLRGQIYQETQYF
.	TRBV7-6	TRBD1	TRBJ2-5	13	TGTGCCAGCAGCCCGACAGGGGACCAAACCCAGTACTTC	CASSPTGDQTQYF
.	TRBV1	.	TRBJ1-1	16	TGCACCAGCCTCTCAATCCGGGACAGGGAGGCCACTGAAGCTTTCTTT	CTSLSIRDREATEAFF
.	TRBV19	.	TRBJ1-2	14	TGTGCCAGTAGTAGAATTTCTGAGAACTATGGCTACACCTTC	CASSRISENYGYTF
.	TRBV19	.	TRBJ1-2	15	TGTGCCAGTAGTATTGGCCCAGGGCAGGACTATGGCTACACCTTC	CASSIGPGQDYGYTF
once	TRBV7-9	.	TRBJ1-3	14	TGTGCCAGCAGCGGCGGCGGGGGAGTCAACACCATATATTTT	CASSGGGGVNTIYF
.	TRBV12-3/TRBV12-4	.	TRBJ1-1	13	TGTGCCAGCAGTTGGGCAGGGAACACTGAAGCTTTCTTT	CASSWAGNTEAFF
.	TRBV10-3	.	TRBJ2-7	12	TGTGCCATCAGTGAGTCTGTCTTCCAGCAGTACTTC	CAISESVFQQYF
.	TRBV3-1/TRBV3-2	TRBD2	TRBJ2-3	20	TGTGCCAGCAGCCCCTCCATGTTTCGGGCTAGCGGGTTTGACACAGATACGCAGTATTTT	CASSPSMFRASGFDTDTQYF
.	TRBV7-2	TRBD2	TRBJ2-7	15	TGTGCCAGCAGCTTATCTAGCGGGAACCCCTACGAGCAGTACTTC	CASSLSSGNPYEQYF
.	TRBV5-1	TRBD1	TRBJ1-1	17	TGCGCCAGCAGCACCATGTACGGGACAGGGTCCGGCACTGAAGCTTTCTTT	CASSTMYGTGSGTEAFF
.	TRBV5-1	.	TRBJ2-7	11	TGCGCCAGCAGCTTGGGGCCCGAGCAGTACTTC	CASSLGPEQYF
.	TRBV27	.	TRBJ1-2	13	TGTGCCAGCAGTTTTGCTCGGAACTATGGCTACACCTTC	CASSFARNYGYTF
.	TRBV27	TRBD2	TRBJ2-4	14	TGTGCCAGCAGTCAAAGCGGGGGGCACACTGGTCAGTACTTC	CASSQSGGHTGQYF
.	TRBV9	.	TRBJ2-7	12	TGTGCCAGCAGCGACGGTTCCTACGAGCAGTACTTC	CASSDGSYEQYF
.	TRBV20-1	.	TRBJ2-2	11	TGCAGTGCCAGGGGTGCCGGGGAGCTGTTTTTT	CSARGAGELFF
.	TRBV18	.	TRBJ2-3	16	TGTGCCAGCTCACCATACTCCCGGGGGATCACAGATACGCAGTATTTT	CASSPYSRGITDTQYF
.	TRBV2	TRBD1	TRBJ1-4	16	TGTGCCAGCAGTAGGGACAGCCTTGCAACTAATGAAAAACTGTTTTTT	CASSRDSLATNEKLFF
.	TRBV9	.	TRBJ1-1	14	TGTGCCAGCAGCGTAGTCGATCGGGGCACTGAAGCTTTCTTT	CASSVVDRGTEAFF
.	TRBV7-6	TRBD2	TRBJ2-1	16	TGTGCCAGCAGCTTAGAGGGGACTAGTTTTTCCGATGAGCAGTTCTTC	CASSLEGTSFSDEQFF
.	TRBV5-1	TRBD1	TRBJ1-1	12	TGCGCCAGCAGCCTTGACAGGGTAGAAGCTTTCTTT	CASSLDRVEAFF
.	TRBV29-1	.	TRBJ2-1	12	TGCAGCGTTGCAGGAGGGGGCGATGAGCAGTTCTTC	CSVAGGGDEQFF
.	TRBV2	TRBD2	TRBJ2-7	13	TGTGCCAGTACACTAGCGGGATTCTACGAGCAGTACTTC	CASTLAGFYEQYF
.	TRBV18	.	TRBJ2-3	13	TGTGCCAGCTCACCAAGGGGGGGAGATACGCAGTATTTT	CASSPRGGDTQYF
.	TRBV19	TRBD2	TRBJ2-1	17	TGTGCCAGTACCAAGATGTCACTAGCGGGAGGGCCGGGGCGGCAGTTCTTC	CASTKMSLAGGPGRQFF
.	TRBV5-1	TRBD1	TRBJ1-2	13	TGCGCCAGCAGCCCGACAGGGGACTATGGCTACACCTTC	CASSPTGDYGYTF
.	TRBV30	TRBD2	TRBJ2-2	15	TGTGCCTGGCGGGTAGGGTGGGGGGGGACCGGGGAGCTGTTTTTT	CAWRVGWGGTGELFF
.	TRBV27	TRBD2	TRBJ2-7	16	TGTGCCAGCAGCCTGAAGCCGGGGGGGCTTACCTACGAGCAGTACTTC	CASSLKPGGLTYEQYF
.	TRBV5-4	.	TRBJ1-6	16	TGTGCCAGCAGCTTGCGGCTCCCGGGGCGGGGTGGTCCCCTCCACTTT	CASSLRLPGRGGPLHF
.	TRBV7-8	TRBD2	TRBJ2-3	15	TGTGCCAGCAGCGGACTAGCGGGGCTCACAGATACGCAGTATTTT	CASSGLAGLTDTQYF
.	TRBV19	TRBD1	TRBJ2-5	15	TGTGCCAGTAGGGACCAACACAGGGGGTCGGAGACCCAGTACTTC	CASRDQHRGSETQYF
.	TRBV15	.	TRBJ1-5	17	TGTGCCACCAGCAGAGATAGGGAGGATTATAGCAATCAGCCCCAGCATTTT	CATSRDREDYSNQPQHF